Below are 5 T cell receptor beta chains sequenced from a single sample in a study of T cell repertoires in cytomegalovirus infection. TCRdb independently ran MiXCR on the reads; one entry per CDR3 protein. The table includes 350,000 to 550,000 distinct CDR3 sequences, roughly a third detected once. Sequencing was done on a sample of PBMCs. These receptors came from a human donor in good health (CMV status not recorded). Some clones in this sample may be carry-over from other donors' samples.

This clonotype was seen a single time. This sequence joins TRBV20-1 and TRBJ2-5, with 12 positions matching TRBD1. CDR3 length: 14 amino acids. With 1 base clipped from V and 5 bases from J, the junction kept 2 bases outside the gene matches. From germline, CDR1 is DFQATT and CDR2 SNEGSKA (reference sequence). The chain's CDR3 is CSARGDRGLETQYF. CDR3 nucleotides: TGCAGTGCTAGAGGGGACAGGGGGCTTGAGACCCAGTACTTC.

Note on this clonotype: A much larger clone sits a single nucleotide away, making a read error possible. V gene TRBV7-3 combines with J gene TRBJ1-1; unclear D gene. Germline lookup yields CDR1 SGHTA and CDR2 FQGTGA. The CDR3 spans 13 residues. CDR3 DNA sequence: TGTGCCAGCAGCTTAAAAATGGGCACTGAAGCTTTGTTT. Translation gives CASSLKMGTEALF.

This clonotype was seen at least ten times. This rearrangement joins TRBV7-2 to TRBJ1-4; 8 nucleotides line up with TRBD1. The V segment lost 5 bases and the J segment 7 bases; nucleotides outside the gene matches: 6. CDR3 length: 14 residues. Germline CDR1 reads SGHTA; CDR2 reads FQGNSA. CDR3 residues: CASSPTGEVEKLFF. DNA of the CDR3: TGTGCCAGCAGCCCGACAGGGGAGGTTGAAAAACTGTTTTTT.

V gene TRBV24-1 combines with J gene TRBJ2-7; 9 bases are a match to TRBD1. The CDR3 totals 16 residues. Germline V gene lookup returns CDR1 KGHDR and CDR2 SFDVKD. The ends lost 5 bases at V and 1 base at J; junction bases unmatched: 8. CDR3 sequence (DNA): TGTGCCACCAGTGGAGGGGCCGGACAGGGGTCCTACGAGCAGTACTTC. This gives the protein CATSGGAGQGSYEQYF.

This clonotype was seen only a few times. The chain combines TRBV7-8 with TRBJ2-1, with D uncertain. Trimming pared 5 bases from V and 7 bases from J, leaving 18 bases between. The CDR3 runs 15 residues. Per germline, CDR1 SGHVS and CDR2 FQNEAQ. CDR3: CASSPDLRWTNEQFF. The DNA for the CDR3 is TGTGCCAGCAGCCCCGACCTGAGGTGGACGAATGAGCAGTTCTTC.